Listed below are T cell receptor beta chains from one sample, sequenced in a study of CD8+ T cells in alopecia areata. Clones were read by immunoSEQ multiplex PCR, and TCRdb kept only the in-frame ones, dropping some. The table records 90,000 to 130,000 clones, 55% to 60% of them present only once. The sample consisted of NKG2D-low CD8+ T cells sorted from blood. These TCRs come from a human donor with alopecia areata. CDR3s include the opening cysteine and the closing phenylalanine or tryptophan. D genes are given only for firm matches. Some rows mark clone size as missing; the rest say once, few, many or name a class of expanded clone.

d_gene,j_gene,v_gene,abundance,CDR3nt,CDR3aa
NA,TRBJ2-5,TRBV16,few,TGTGCCAGCAGCCATATCACGGGCCTAGCGGAGACCCAGTACTTC,CASSHITGLAETQYF
TRBD1,TRBJ2-3,TRBV11-3,NA,TGTGCCAGCAGCACCCTACAGGGGCGATCGACAGATACGCAGTATTTT,CASSTLQGRSTDTQYF
NA,TRBJ2-7,TRBV29-1,few,TGCAGCGTTGTGGTGGTTGGGCAGGGGAACGAGCAGTACTTC,CSVVVVGQGNEQYF
NA,TRBJ2-1,TRBV9,NA,TGTGCCAGCAGCTCCACGAAGGGACACTCCTACAATGAGCAGTTCTTC,CASSSTKGHSYNEQFF
NA,TRBJ2-1,TRBV15,NA,TGTGCCACCAGCAGAGTTTCGGGACTCAGGCTTGAGCAGTTCTTC,CATSRVSGLRLEQFF
NA,TRBJ1-2,TRBV29-1,few,TGCAGCGTTGATGGGGGGTTCGCACAAGGCTACACCTTC,CSVDGGFAQGYTF
TRBD1,TRBJ2-1,TRBV5-1,NA,TGCGCCAGCAGCCTAACCTGGGACAGGGGCCAACCATACAATGAGCAGTTCTTC,CASSLTWDRGQPYNEQFF
NA,TRBJ2-6,TRBV7-9,few,TGTGCCAGCAGCTCCGGGACGCTGAGCTCTGGGGCCAACGTCCTGACTTTC,CASSSGTLSSGANVLTF
NA,TRBJ2-3,TRBV28,NA,TGTGCCAGTGGGGATCAGGGGAGGATGGATTCAGATACGCAGTATTTT,CASGDQGRMDSDTQYF
TRBD1,TRBJ2-7,TRBV2,NA,TGTGCCAGCAGTGATACACGGGACAGGGTGTACGAGCAGTACTTC,CASSDTRDRVYEQYF
NA,TRBJ1-1,TRBV5-6,NA,TGTGCCAGCAGCGCTGGGGCGGTCCTCGAAGCTTTCTTT,CASSAGAVLEAFF
NA,TRBJ2-7,TRBV7-8,few,TGTGCCAGCAGCTCCGGACTAATCTACGAGCAGTACTTC,CASSSGLIYEQYF
TRBD2,TRBJ2-1,TRBV6-4,NA,TGTGCCATCAGGATAACTAGCGGCAGCTCCTACAATGAGCAGTTCTTC,CAIRITSGSSYNEQFF
NA,TRBJ2-1,TRBV10-3,few,TGTGCCACCAAGGGCCGGGACGAGCAGTTCTTC,CATKGRDEQFF
NA,TRBJ2-1,TRBV19,NA,TGTGCCAGCGCCGGGACACTGGGAAATGAGCAGTTCTTC,CASAGTLGNEQFF
NA,TRBJ2-2,TRBV6-5,NA,TGTGCCAGCAGTTACTCAGTCAGCACCGGGGAGCTGTTTTTT,CASSYSVSTGELFF
NA,TRBJ2-7,TRBV15,NA,TGTGCCACCAGCAGAGTACATAGCCCTACCTACGAGCAGTACTTC,CATSRVHSPTYEQYF
TRBD1,TRBJ2-7,TRBV7-3,NA,TGTGCCAGCAGCTTAACCGGGGACAGATACGCCTACGAGCAGTACTTC,CASSLTGDRYAYEQYF
TRBD1,TRBJ2-1,TRBV13,NA,TGTGCCAGCAGCTTAGACAGGGGGGATGAGCAGTTCTTC,CASSLDRGDEQFF
TRBD1,TRBJ2-5,TRBV7-3,NA,TGTGCCAGCAGCTCTCACAGGGGGCTCGGGGAGACCCAGTACTTC,CASSSHRGLGETQYF
NA,TRBJ2-7,TRBV13,NA,TGTGCCAGCAGCTTAGGTAGGGGCTACGAGCAGTACTTC,CASSLGRGYEQYF
TRBD2,TRBJ2-1,TRBV11-3,NA,TGTGCCAGCAGCTCTAGCGGGCTAAACAATGAGCAGTTCTTC,CASSSSGLNNEQFF
NA,TRBJ1-2,TRBV6-6,NA,TGTGCCAGCAGTGGCACAGGGAAGACTAACTATGGCTACACCTTC,CASSGTGKTNYGYTF
NA,TRBJ2-3,TRBV6-6,once,TGTGCCAGCAGTTATTCTGATACGCAGTATTTT,CASSYSDTQYF
TRBD2,TRBJ2-1,TRBV5-1,few,TGCGCCAGCAGCTTGGTACTCGGCGGGAGGAACAATGAGCAGTTCTTC,CASSLVLGGRNNEQFF
TRBD2,TRBJ2-1,TRBV15,NA,TGTGCCACCAGCACGACTAGCGGGGGACACAATGAGCAGTTCTTC,CATSTTSGGHNEQFF
NA,TRBJ2-7,TRBV2,NA,TGTGCCAGCTGGCGGTACTCCTACGAGCAGTACTTC,CASWRYSYEQYF
NA,TRBJ1-2,TRBV29-1,NA,TGCAGCGTTCCCCGGCGAAGGGACTATGGCTACACCTTC,CSVPRRRDYGYTF
TRBD1,TRBJ2-7,TRBV27,NA,TGTGCCAGCAGCCAACCGGGACAGGGCGACGAGCAGTACTTC,CASSQPGQGDEQYF
NA,TRBJ2-1,TRBV7-9,NA,TGTGCCCCCAGCCATAACTTCGGATTCTTC,CAPSHNFGFF
TRBD2,TRBJ2-7,TRBV19,few,TGTGCCAGTAGTATGGGACTAGCGACCTACGAGCAGTACTTC,CASSMGLATYEQYF
NA,TRBJ2-7,TRBV6-6,NA,TGTGCCAGCAGTTACTCCCTAGCCTACGAGCAGTACTTC,CASSYSLAYEQYF
NA,TRBJ1-2,TRBV27,few,TGTGCCAGCAGTTTTTCGCCTAACTATGGCTACACCTTC,CASSFSPNYGYTF
NA,TRBJ2-7,TRBV29-1,few,TGCAGCGTGGGTACAGGGATAGAGATGTACGAGCAGTACTTC,CSVGTGIEMYEQYF
NA,TRBJ2-2,TRBV7-9,NA,TGTGCCAGCAGCCCCGGGCCACTAGCCGGGGAGCTGTTTTTT,CASSPGPLAGELFF
NA,TRBJ2-2,TRBV11-1,NA,TGTGCCAGCAGCTATGAGACCGGGGAGCTGTTTTTT,CASSYETGELFF
NA,TRBJ2-7,TRBV7-2,NA,TGTGCCAGCAGCTTAGTTCGCTACGAGCAGTACTTC,CASSLVRYEQYF
NA,TRBJ2-1,TRBV7-3,NA,TGTGCCAGCAGCGGACTGAGAAATGAGCAGTTCTTC,CASSGLRNEQFF
NA,TRBJ2-7,TRBV27,NA,TGTGCCAGCAGGGGGAGAACCTACGAGCAGTACTTC,CASRGRTYEQYF
NA,TRBJ2-1,TRBV27,NA,TGTGCCAGCAGTTTAGGCAATGAGCAGTTCTTC,CASSLGNEQFF
NA,TRBJ1-1,TRBV7-9,NA,TGTGCCAGCAGCTTAGGGAGTGAAGAAGCTTTCTTT,CASSLGSEEAFF
NA,TRBJ2-1,TRBV7-9,NA,TGTGCCAGCAGCTCCGGGAACTACAATGAGCAGTTCTTC,CASSSGNYNEQFF
NA,TRBJ2-7,TRBV6-5,NA,TGTGCCAGCAGCCATTCATCGGGGTACGAGCAGTACTTC,CASSHSSGYEQYF
NA,TRBJ1-1,TRBV27,NA,TGTGCCAGCAGTTTGACCCCAGGGAGGGACTCAGGCAACACTGAAGCTTTCTTT,CASSLTPGRDSGNTEAFF
TRBD1,TRBJ2-2,TRBV6-5,NA,TGTGCCAGCAGTCACCAGGGACAGGGCACCGGGGAGCTGTTTTTT,CASSHQGQGTGELFF
NA,TRBJ2-7,TRBV2,NA,TGTGCCAGCAGTGAACCAGGTAGCTCCTACGAGCAGTACTTC,CASSEPGSSYEQYF